One and the same sample provided the 6 T cell receptor beta chains below, sequenced in a study of regulatory T cells in long-lasting Graves disease. Construction of TCR beta libraries relied on iRepertoire HTBI primers and on Arm-PCR targeting CDR3 regions. One entry per CDR3 protein, called by TCRdb with MiXCR from the multiplex PCR reads. The table includes about 660,000 distinct CDR3 sequences, around 30% detected once. Documented time point: persistent/refractory GD, antithyroid drugs over 5 years with positive TRAb. After RNA was extracted from PBMCs, the TCR library was made from it. The sequencing here drew on peripheral blood mononuclear cells (PBMCs), taken when the disease was refractory, from a patient treated with antithyroid drugs. These receptors were collected from a female donor with Graves disease.

This sequence joins TRBV6-5 and TRBJ1-1; 11 bases align to TRBD1. Germline CDR1 reads MNHEY; CDR2 reads SVGAGI. This CDR3 is built from 16 residues. V trimming: 4 bases; J trimming: 0 bases; junction bases outside the gene matches: 4. Here the CDR3 reads CASSLDRGRLNTEAFF. Written as DNA, the CDR3 is TGTGCCAGCAGTTTGGACAGGGGGCGATTGAACACTGAAGCTTTCTTT.

This chain uses TRBV19 with TRBJ1-1; D may be TRBD1 (6 bases). V was clipped by 2 bases and J by 8 bases, with 12 bases between them. Germline CDR1 is LNHDA and CDR2 is SQIVND (reference sequence). The CDR3 spans 13 residues. CDR3 sequence reads: CASSIIGTTEAFF. The CDR3 coding sequence is TGTGCCAGTAGTATAATTGGGACAACCGAAGCTTTCTTT.

J is TRBJ2-7 and V is TRBV20-1; D might be TRBD2 (6 bases). Germline CDR1 reads DFQATT; CDR2 reads SNEGSKA (reference sequence). This CDR3 is built from 13 residues. V gave up 0 bases and J gave up 7 bases, with 13 bases separating them. The CDR3 bases are TGCAGTGCTAGAGAGGGACTCCCGGGAGAGCAGTACTTC. Translation: CSAREGLPGEQYF.

With regard to this clonotype: It may be a read error: a sequence one base away is much more abundant. This sequence joins TRBV12-3 or TRBV12-4 and TRBJ2-5, with 14 bases identical to TRBD2. J lost 9 bases, V lost 6 bases, and 12 bases had no gene match. This CDR3 has 16 amino acids. The CDR3 sequence: CASRRTSGRLVEAQYF. In nucleotides, the CDR3 is TGTGCCAGCAGAAGGACTAGCGGGAGGTTGGTGGAGGCCCAGTACTTC.

This clonotype was counted a few times. This chain joins TRBV20-1 and TRBJ2-5, with D tentatively TRBD2 (5 bases). Germline CDR1 and CDR2: DFQATT and SNEGSKA (reference sequence). V was cut by 3 bases and J by 5 bases, with 16 bases left in between. This CDR3 region has 14 residues. CDR3 nucleotide sequence: TGCAGTGCTAGTTCGGGTACATGGAGGGAGACCCAGTACTTC. Residues: CSASSGTWRETQYF.

The V gene is TRBV28, the J gene TRBJ1-6; D is perhaps TRBD1 (6 bases). V lost 5 bases and J lost 11, with 16 bases in between. The CDR3 contains 14 residues. Germline CDR1 and CDR2: MDHEN and SYDVKM. The CDR3 coding sequence is TGTGCCAGCAGTCCCCCGAGGGGGAATCCACCCCTCCACTTT. Encoded protein: CASSPPRGNPPLHF. The complete variable domain, with remaining parts taken from reference TRBV28 and TRBJ1-6, reads DVKVTQSSRYLVKRTGEKVFLECVQDMDHENMFWYRQDPGLGLRLIYFSYDVKMKEKGDIPEGYSVSREKKERFSLILESASTNQTSMYLCASSPPRGNPPLHFGNGTRLTVT.